This TCR beta chain was profiled in a study of cytomegalovirus exposure and HLA in healthy donors. In germline, CDR1 is PRHDT, CDR2 FYEKMQ (reference sequence). Deletions cut 7 bases from V and 3 bases from J, with 21 bases between. CDR3 length: 17 residues. PCR was performed using 60 Vbeta and 13 Jbeta primers. Some clones are missing from TCRdb's copy, which holds only in-frame ones; the method was immunoSEQ multiplex PCR. Among approximately 200,000 clones listed, 75% to 90% were seen once. This clonotype was obtained from a woman aged 45-60 years in good health and CMV-seropositive. Sequences were obtained from PBMCs. The chain recombines TRBV13 with TRBJ2-2; possibly TRBD2 for D (6 bases). The CDR3 DNA sequence: TGTGCCAGCACCCACAAGGGGTACGGGAGCTACACCGGGGAGCTGTTTTTT. It translates to CASTHKGYGSYTGELFF.